This TCR beta chain came from a study of T cell repertoires in cytomegalovirus infection. Study summary: Indicated by public TCR beta signatures were CMV infection and matching HLA type.

The study, taken as a whole, reports: HLA-C-restricted CMV-specific TCR beta clonotypes were dominant in the ex vivo response.

Comment on this clonotype: Its matching antigen is unknown.

MiXCR was run by TCRdb on the reads, yielding one entry per CDR3 protein. The table includes fewer than 200,000 distinct CDR3 sequences, roughly 14% detected once. The sample comprised PBMCs. The clonotype was recovered from a human donor in good health (CMV status not recorded). Some clones in this sample may be carry-over from other donors' samples.

The CDR3 here is CASTRGLSYEQYF. The CDR3 DNA is TGTGCCAGCACCCGGGGGCTCAGTTACGAGCAGTACTTC. J is TRBJ2-7 and V is TRBV7-2; D is tentatively TRBD1 or TRBD2 (6 bases each). Germline lookup yields CDR1 SGHTA and CDR2 FQGNSA. The V end was cut by 7 bases, the J end by 4 bases, with 14 bases between. CDR3 size: 13 residues.